This T cell receptor beta chain emerged from a study of blood T cell repertoires in COVID-19. About the research overall: Acute-phase and convalescent COVID-19 samples originated in the United States, Italy and Spain. PBMCs, B-cell-depleted T cells, or T cells provided the cDNA or gDNA that made up the material.

This clone has just one count. In the source study's methods: From reference gene primer amplification, estimates of nucleated cell counts were derived. Generated by immunoSEQ multiplex PCR, the TCRdb table keeps only in-frame clones and is missing some. The V and J calls and clone size come from that table; D and trimming were worked out from the DNA. Seen here are 110,000 or so clones, roughly 80% observed once, and the top ten hold less than 20%. The TCR originated in an elderly woman with acute or convalescent COVID-19. Sequences were obtained from peripheral blood.

In nucleotides, the CDR3 is TGTGCCAGCAGCCCTCCACAGGTTTCGGCTAACTATGGCTACACCTTC. It is translated as CASSPPQVSANYGYTF. This chain joins TRBV7-2 and TRBJ1-2, with D possibly TRBD1 on 5 matching bases. CDR3 length: 16 residues. Germline V lookup: CDR1 SGHTA, CDR2 FQGNSA. Trimming took 5 bases from V and 0 from J, leaving 16 bases between them.